Sequencing of this T cell receptor beta chain was carried out in a study of post-analysis software for immune sequencing data. Study findings and constraints: TRBV segments more frequent in patients than in controls numbered five and included TRBV5-6, TRBV5-1 and TRBV20-1.

CDR3 length equals 12 residues. CDR1 is SGHAT, CDR2 FQNNGV, per germline. V lost 5 bases and J lost 8, with 9 bases in between. TCR beta cDNA libraries included unique molecular identifiers. TCRdb passed the PCR reads through MiXCR, listing each CDR3 protein once. The table records 350,000 to 450,000 distinct CDR3 sequences, 30% to 45% of them present only once. Only a few counts were recorded for this clonotype. Its antigen remains unidentified. The chain uses TRBV11-2 and TRBJ1-4; D remains ambiguous. Specimen: blood. The source of this sequence is a girl under 18 with multiple sclerosis. DNA for the CDR3: TGTGCCAGCAGCGCACAATGGGAAAAACTGTTTTTT. This encodes CASSAQWEKLFF.